Presented here are 21 T cell receptor beta chains from one specimen sequenced in a study of TIL therapy for anti-PD-1-resistant metastatic lung cancer. The immunoSEQ assay was v3. Assay used: immunoSEQ multiplex PCR; TCRdb lists only in-frame clones, some missing. The sample has some 57,000 clones, roughly 91% seen once. Indicated time point: pre-treatment sample, taken before nivolumab and TIL therapy. This specimen consisted of blood, obtained at baseline. Receptors originate from a person aged 25 to 85 with non-small cell lung cancer.

The chain has TRBV5-1 and TRBJ2-7, with TRBD1 identical over 9 bases. Trimming at V came to 4 bases and at J to 13 bases, leaving 12 bases not matched to a gene. CDR1 SGHRS and CDR2 YFSETQ come from the germline V gene. This CDR3 region has 13 residues. The CDR3 loop reads CASSLVRDRDPYF. In DNA form, the CDR3 reads TGCGCCAGCAGCCTTGTGCGGGACAGGGACCCATACTTC. Variable domain in full (rest from reference TRBV5-1 and TRBJ2-7): KAGVTQTPRYLIKTRGQQVTLSCSPISGHRSVSWYQQTPGQGLQFLFEYFSETQRNKGNFPGRFSGRQFSNSRSEMNVSTLELGDSALYLCASSLVRDRDPYFGPGTRLTVT.

The chain couples TRBV6-5 to TRBJ1-5; D is uncertain. V lost 6 bases and J lost 4, with 16 bases in between. The germline gives CDR1 MNHEY, CDR2 SVGAGI. The CDR3 has 15 residues. This CDR3 reads CASRVFPDLNQPQHF. As DNA, the CDR3 is TGTGCCAGCAGAGTATTCCCTGACCTTAATCAGCCCCAGCATTTT.

The rearrangement joins TRBV2 to TRBJ2-7; D may be TRBD2 (5 bases). The CDR3 runs to 12 residues. The germline CDR1 and CDR2 sequences are SNHLY and FYNNEI. Deletions cut 10 bases from V and 5 bases from J, with 15 bases between. CDR3 amino acids: CATRTGTDEQYF. Written as DNA, the CDR3 is TGTGCCACCCGGACGGGAACTGACGAGCAGTACTTC. Full variable domain (missing parts from reference TRBV2 and TRBJ2-7): EPEVTQTPSHQVTQMGQEVILRCVPISNHLYFYWYRQILGQKVEFLVSFYNNEISEKSEIFDDQFSVERPDGSNFTLKIRSTKLEDSAMYFCATRTGTDEQYFGPGTRLTVT.

CDR3 region: CASSPNPGVQSPLHF. CDR3 nucleotides: TGTGCCAGCAGTCCTAATCCGGGGGTACAATCACCCCTCCACTTT. This chain joins TRBV27 and TRBJ1-6, with D maybe TRBD1 (5 bases). The ends were cut back, 5 bases at V and 10 bases at J, with 18 bases in the middle. Germline CDR1 MNHEY, CDR2 SMNVEV (reference sequence). The CDR3 is 15 amino acids.

This clone was observed a few times. J is TRBJ2-2 and V is TRBV7-2; 11 bases are shared with TRBD2. V shed 5 bases, J shed 6 bases, and the junction held 8 bases outside the gene matches. The CDR3 is 16 residues long. The germline V gene has CDR1 SGHTA and CDR2 FQGNSA. The CDR3 DNA reads as TGTGCCAGCAGCCGCCCTAGCGGGGGGTTATCCGGGGAGCTGTTTTTT. Translating gives CASSRPSGGLSGELFF.

This clone was counted between two and nine times. The J gene is TRBJ1-1, the V gene TRBV28; D may be TRBD1 (5 bases). The CDR3 runs 12 residues. Trimming removed 2 bases from V and 10 bases from J, with 11 bases in between. The germline gives CDR1 MDHEN, CDR2 SYDVKM. The CDR3 loop is CASSLRGLVAFF. CDR3 DNA: TGTGCCAGCAGTTTAAGGGGCTTAGTAGCTTTCTTT.

The chain employs TRBV4-1 and TRBJ2-3; 8 nucleotides agree with TRBD2. The junction had 13 bases not matched to a gene; V was cut back by 0 bases and J by 5 bases. The CDR3 has 18 amino acids. Looked up from germline, CDR1 is MGHRA and CDR2 is YSYEKL. CDR3 nucleotides: TGCGCCAGCAGCCAAGAACAAGCGGGAGTTCTTTCCTTAGATACGCAGTATTTT. Protein sequence: CASSQEQAGVLSLDTQYF.

This sequence joins TRBV18 and TRBJ2-7; 8 bases are shared with TRBD2. After removal of 4 bases from V and 2 bases from J, the junction contained 13 bases not matched to a gene. CDR3 length: 17 residues. The germline CDR1 and CDR2 sequences are KGHSH and LQKENI. The CDR3 reads CASSRYSAGGGTYEQYF. CDR3 nucleotide sequence: TGTGCCAGCTCACGGTACTCTGCGGGAGGCGGAACCTACGAGCAGTACTTC. The full variable domain, rest sourced from reference TRBV18 and TRBJ2-7, is NAGVMQNPRHLVRRRGQEARLRCSPMKGHSHVYWYRQLPEEGLKFMVYLQKENIIDESGMPKERFSAEFPKEGPSILRIQQVVRGDSAAYFCASSRYSAGGGTYEQYFGPGTRLTVT.

The CDR3 spells CAWSSSTRNNEQFF. Here the CDR3 DNA reads TGTGCCTGGAGTTCTAGCACCAGAAACAATGAGCAGTTCTTC. The chain carries TRBV30 and TRBJ2-1; a possible D gene is TRBD2 (5 bases). The CDR3 contains 14 residues. Germline V lookup: CDR1 GTSNPN, CDR2 SVGIG (reference sequence). Between the trimmed V and J ends, which lost 2 bases and 5 bases, there was a span of 13 bases. The whole variable domain, remainder taken from reference TRBV30 and TRBJ2-1, is SQTIHQWPATLVQPVGSPLSLECTVEGTSNPNLYWYRQAAGRGLQLLFYSVGIGQISSEVPQNLSASRPQDRQFILSSKKLLLSDSGFYLCAWSSSTRNNEQFFGPGTRLTVL.

The CDR3 DNA reads as TGTGCCAGCAGTACCAGGGGGCCGGAGACCCAGTACTTC. Residues: CASSTRGPETQYF. The chain has TRBV28 and TRBJ2-5; 8 bases fit TRBD1. CDR3 size: 13 residues. The germline V gene encodes CDR1 MDHEN and CDR2 SYDVKM. V lost 5 bases to trimming and J lost 5 bases; unmatched junction nucleotides: 4. Using reference TRBV28 and TRBJ2-5 for the parts outside the CDR3, the full variable domain is DVKVTQSSRYLVKRTGEKVFLECVQDMDHENMFWYRQDPGLGLRLIYFSYDVKMKEKGDIPEGYSVSREKKERFSLILESASTNQTSMYLCASSTRGPETQYFGPGTRLLVL.

The chain has TRBV19 and TRBJ2-1, with 7 positions matching TRBD2. J was trimmed by 8 bases and V by 1 base; bases with no gene match: 8. This CDR3 contains 15 residues. In germline, CDR1 is LNHDA, CDR2 SQIVND (reference sequence). This CDR3 reads CASSIGGGGLDEQFF. CDR3 in DNA: TGTGCCAGTAGTATAGGTGGGGGAGGACTAGATGAGCAGTTCTTC.

This chain connects TRBV15 to TRBJ2-1; 12 bases fit TRBD2. The ends lost 2 bases at V and 3 bases at J; junction bases unmatched: 17. There are 21 residues in the CDR3. Germline assignment: CDR1 LNHNV and CDR2 YYDKDF (reference sequence). CDR3: CATSRHRPGTSGPTGYNEQFF. CDR3 coding DNA: TGTGCCACCAGCAGACACCGCCCCGGGACTAGCGGGCCCACCGGCTACAATGAGCAGTTCTTC.

The chain uses TRBV5-6 and TRBJ1-1; D not resolved. The germline V and J ends were trimmed by 4 bases and 3 bases, with 13 bases remaining between them. CDR1 is SGHDT, CDR2 YYEEEE, per germline. This CDR3 spans 14 amino acids. CDR3 region: CASSMVDWDTEAFF. In DNA form, the CDR3 reads TGTGCCAGCAGCATGGTTGATTGGGACACTGAAGCTTTCTTT.

The V call is TRBV10-1, the J call TRBJ1-1, with 7 nucleotides matching TRBD1. Germline-derived CDR1 and CDR2 are WNHNN and SYGVQD (reference sequence). This CDR3 is built from 16 residues. J lost 2 bases, V lost 2 bases, and 8 bases had no gene match. The CDR3 loop is CASSENRGRGNTEAFF. The CDR3 nucleotides are TGCGCCAGCAGTGAGAACAGGGGACGTGGCAACACTGAAGCTTTCTTT.

This clone was seen a single time. This rearrangement joins TRBV28 to TRBJ2-5; D perhaps matches TRBD2 (6 bases). The germline V and J ends were trimmed by 6 bases and 2 bases, with 10 bases remaining between them. CDR3 length: 13 amino acids. Germline assignment: CDR1 MDHEN and CDR2 SYDVKM. DNA for the CDR3: TGTGCCAGCAGCCTGACTAGTCAAGAGACCCAGTACTTC. Its translation is CASSLTSQETQYF.

The genes are TRBV9 and TRBJ2-2, with D perhaps TRBD1 (6 bases). Trimming shortened V by 4 bases and J by 0 bases, and 13 bases separated the two germline ends. Germline V gene lookup returns CDR1 SGDLS and CDR2 YYNGEE. The CDR3 totals 16 residues. CDR3 sequence (DNA): TGTGCCAGCAGCAAGACAGGAGGCGCGAACACCGGGGAGCTGTTTTTT. It yields the protein CASSKTGGANTGELFF.

The V gene is TRBV11-2, the J gene TRBJ2-1, with 12 bases fitting TRBD2. The germline gives CDR1 SGHAT, CDR2 FQNNGV. CDR3 length: 17 amino acids. The V and J ends lost 1 base and 6 bases, in that order; junction bases with no gene match: 7. The CDR3 nucleotides are TGTGCCAGCAGCTTAGGCCCTCTAGCGGGAGGGCTCAATGAGCAGTTCTTC. This translates into CASSLGPLAGGLNEQFF.

CDR3 in DNA: TGTGCCAGTAGTATCTATGTGAATCAGCCCCAGCATTTT. Amino acid sequence: CASSIYVNQPQHF. The chain has TRBV19 and TRBJ1-5; no definite D call. V lost 3 bases, J lost 4 bases, and 7 bases lay in between. Germline lookup yields CDR1 LNHDA and CDR2 SQIVND (reference sequence). This CDR3 has 13 residues.

As to this clone: The germline gene is not matched at one end of the junction; a read error may be the cause. The V call is TRBV5-1, the J call TRBJ1-2, with a possible D match to TRBD1 (6 bases). CDR1 is SGHRS, CDR2 YFSETQ, per germline. The CDR3 runs 11 residues. The CDR3 DNA reads TGCGCCAGCAGCGGATCAGGGGCCCCACGCTTC. This translates into CASSGSGAPRF.

The chain employs TRBV28 and TRBJ1-1, with 12 bases matching TRBD1. CDR3 length equals 16 residues. With 7 bases clipped from V and 4 bases from J, the junction kept 10 bases outside the gene matches. Germline V lookup: CDR1 MDHEN, CDR2 SYDVKM. The CDR3: CASNTPGQGAATEAFF. The CDR3 region has the DNA TGTGCCAGCAATACCCCGGGACAGGGGGCCGCCACTGAAGCTTTCTTT. The complete variable domain, with remaining parts taken from reference TRBV28 and TRBJ1-1, reads DVKVTQSSRYLVKRTGEKVFLECVQDMDHENMFWYRQDPGLGLRLIYFSYDVKMKEKGDIPEGYSVSREKKERFSLILESASTNQTSMYLCASNTPGQGAATEAFFGQGTRLTVV.

The V and J genes are TRBV2 and TRBJ2-3; 9 bases fit TRBD2. This CDR3 has 17 amino acids. Germline loops: CDR1 SNHLY, CDR2 FYNNEI. After removal of 6 bases from V and 5 bases from J, the junction contained 15 bases not matched to a gene. The CDR3 bases are TGTGCCAGCAGCCATAGTGTTGGTAGCGGGGGTGTAGATACGCAGTATTTT. It encodes CASSHSVGSGGVDTQYF.